One sample yielded the 4 T cell receptor beta chains listed below, sequenced in a study of blood T cell repertoires in COVID-19. Profiling relied on immunoSEQ multiplex PCR, and the TCRdb table lists in-frame clones only, not all of them. In the table there are under 350,000 clones, roughly 89% of which are singletons. Sequencing was done on a sample of peripheral blood. The receptors come from a man aged 40-49 years with acute or convalescent COVID-19.

This chain links TRBV3-1 (or the pseudogene TRBV3-2) with TRBJ2-1; 9 bases match TRBD2. The germline V gene encodes CDR1 LGHDT and CDR2 YNNKEL (reference sequence). The CDR3 is 15 residues long. J gave up 15 bases and V 1 base, and 13 bases lay outside the gene matches. The CDR3 sequence: CASSQGKERGAPGFF. DNA of the CDR3: TGTGCCAGCAGCCAAGGGAAAGAGCGGGGGGCCCCTGGGTTCTTC.

The chain combines TRBV5-4 with TRBJ1-1, with TRBD1 identical over 12 bases. Trimming cost V 3 bases and J 5 bases; bases outside gene matches: 5. The V gene's germline CDR1 is SGHNT and CDR2 YYREEE (reference sequence). This CDR3 is built from 15 residues. The CDR3 sequence is CASSWDRGQVTEAFF. The CDR3 bases are TGTGCCAGCAGCTGGGACAGGGGGCAAGTTACTGAAGCTTTCTTT.

The chain recombines TRBV10-2 with TRBJ2-7, with 9 nucleotides matching TRBD2. Germline CDR1 is WSHSY and CDR2 is SAAADI. J gave up 6 bases and V 5 bases, and 8 bases lay outside the gene matches. This CDR3 has 14 amino acids. CDR3 coding DNA: TGCGCCAGCAGTAGGCTCCCGGGACTAGCCGAGCAGTACTTC. As protein: CASSRLPGLAEQYF.

This clone was seen only once. The V call is TRBV24-1, the J call TRBJ2-1, with TRBD1 matching 10 bases. Germline V gives CDR1 KGHDR, CDR2 SFDVKD. The J segment lost 8 bases and the V segment lost 7 bases, leaving 13 bases of the junction unmatched. The CDR3 runs to 16 residues. This chain's CDR3 is CATSRIPGQGSDEQFF. The CDR3 nucleotides read TGTGCCACCAGCAGAATTCCGGGACAGGGGTCGGATGAGCAGTTCTTC.